The 21 T cell receptor beta chains below all came from one sample that was sequenced in a study of blood T cell repertoires in COVID-19. Generated by immunoSEQ multiplex PCR, the TCRdb table keeps only in-frame clones and is missing some. The sample lists tens of thousands of clones, around four fifths occurring once. Sequenced material: peripheral blood. These receptors all come from a man older than 75 with active or convalescent COVID-19.

In its sample, this clone was seen a few times. The chain uses TRBV4-2 and TRBJ2-5; weak D call: TRBD1 (6 bases). Trimming stripped 4 bases from V and 4 bases from J, with 16 bases between. Germline V gene data show CDR1 as LGHNA and CDR2 as YNFKEQ. The CDR3 has 15 amino acids. CDR3 region: CASSLPDRLGETQYF. CDR3 DNA: TGTGCCAGCAGCCTACCCGACAGGTTGGGAGAGACCCAGTACTTC.

V is TRBV5-1 and J is TRBJ2-3; D might be TRBD2 (6 bases). The germline V gene encodes CDR1 SGHRS and CDR2 YFSETQ. Trimming left V 0 bases short and J 3 bases short, with 14 bases between. CDR3 length: 16 amino acids. The CDR3 coding sequence is TGCGCCAGCAGCTTGGAACGCGGGGATGGTACAGATACGCAGTATTTT. Its translation is CASSLERGDGTDTQYF.

This clone was seen just once. The CDR3 reads CASSLGLAETQYF. The CDR3 DNA is TGTGCCAGCAGCCTGGGACTAGCCGAGACCCAGTACTTC. The chain is built from TRBV7-9 and TRBJ2-5, with 9 bases identical to TRBD2. V gave up 5 bases and J gave up 5 bases; unmatched junction bases: 3. Germline V gene sequence: CDR1 SEHNR, CDR2 FQNEAQ (reference sequence). This CDR3 has 13 residues.

The V gene is TRBV30, the J gene TRBJ1-2, with unresolved D. CDR1 is GTSNPN and CDR2 is SVGIG in the germline V gene (reference sequence). CDR3 length: 11 residues. The ends were cut back, 4 bases at V and 7 bases at J, with 10 bases in the middle. The CDR3 region has the DNA TGTGCCTGGACGGCAGGTGGTGGCTACACCTTC. This sequence encodes CAWTAGGGYTF.

This rearrangement joins TRBV24-1 to TRBJ1-5; D possibly corresponds to TRBD1 (5 bases). CDR1 is KGHDR and CDR2 is SFDVKD in the germline V gene. The CDR3 sequence is 14 residues long. Between the trimmed V and J ends, which lost 4 bases and 2 bases, there was a span of 8 bases. The CDR3 loop reads CATSDSRGNQPQHF. In DNA form, the CDR3 reads TGTGCCACCAGTGACTCCAGGGGCAATCAGCCCCAGCATTTT.

The V and J genes are TRBV28 and TRBJ1-2; TRBD1 matches at 8 bases. V gave up 6 bases and J gave up 6 bases; unmatched junction bases: 15. The CDR3 spans 16 residues. Germline-derived CDR1 and CDR2 are MDHEN and SYDVKM. Here the CDR3 DNA reads TGTGCCAGCAGCGAAACCCAGGGGGCGCATTGGAATGGCTACACCTTC. Protein: CASSETQGAHWNGYTF.

The chain joins TRBV7-2 to TRBJ1-1; 8 bases match TRBD1. The CDR3 length is 14 residues. J gave up 2 bases and V 2 bases, and 1 base lay outside the gene matches. CDR1 is SGHTA and CDR2 is FQGNSA in the germline V gene. The CDR3 DNA follows: TGTGCCAGCAGCTTACAGGGGGCTAACACTGAAGCTTTCTTT. Amino acid sequence: CASSLQGANTEAFF. Filled out from reference TRBV7-2 and TRBJ1-1, the complete variable domain reads GAGVSQSPSNKVTEKGKDVELRCDPISGHTALYWYRQSLGQGLEFLIYFQGNSAPDKSGLPSDRFSAERTGGSVSTLTIQRTQQEDSAVYLCASSLQGANTEAFFGQGTRLTVV.

This clone showed up just a few times. CDR3 sequence: CASSREQGFGSGANVLTF. CDR3 sequence (DNA): TGTGCCAGCAGTCGAGAACAGGGCTTTGGCTCTGGGGCCAACGTCCTGACTTTC. The genes are TRBV7-9 and TRBJ2-6; a possible D gene is TRBD1 (6 bases). The V end lost 6 bases, the J end lost 0 bases, and 18 bases lay between the germline ends. The CDR3 length is 18 residues. Germline V CDR1 and CDR2: SEHNR, FQNEAQ (reference sequence).

V is TRBV9 and J is TRBJ2-7, with D perhaps matching TRBD2 (6 bases). Trimming took off 4 bases at V and 2 bases at J, with 13 bases between the two ends. CDR1 is SGDLS, CDR2 YYNGEE, per germline. The CDR3 runs 14 residues. The CDR3 DNA follows: TGTGCCAGCAGCTCCCTGGCGGGGCCCTACGAGCAGTACTTC. It specifies CASSSLAGPYEQYF. Full variable domain (missing parts from reference TRBV9 and TRBJ2-7): DSGVTQTPKHLITATGQRVTLRCSPRSGDLSVYWYQQSLDQGLQFLIQYYNGEERAKGNILERFSAQQFPDLHSELNLSSLELGDSALYFCASSSLAGPYEQYFGPGTRLTVT.

The rearrangement links TRBV30 to TRBJ2-2; no definite D call. Trimming removed 5 bases from V and 2 bases from J, with 12 bases in between. Germline CDR1 and CDR2: GTSNPN and SVGIG (reference sequence). The CDR3 is 14 residues long. CDR3 nucleotide sequence: TGTGCCTGGGGGCTTGACTCAAACACCGGGGAGCTGTTTTTT. Residues: CAWGLDSNTGELFF.

This chain connects TRBV29-1 to TRBJ2-1; no reliable D call. This CDR3 spans 11 amino acids. The germline V gene has CDR1 SQVTM and CDR2 ANQGSEA. Trimming pared 6 bases from V and 7 bases from J, leaving 10 bases between. The CDR3 nucleotides read TGCAGCGTCGCGCCGAGTAATGAGCAGTTCTTC. Translation: CSVAPSNEQFF.

This clone was counted only a few times. The chain carries TRBV2 and TRBJ1-1; D ambiguous. V dropped 7 bases and J dropped 8 bases, with 17 bases sitting between them. Germline-derived CDR1 and CDR2 are SNHLY and FYNNEI. This CDR3 comprises 13 residues. CDR3 sequence (DNA): TGTGCCAGCACGTCAGGCCGACTAAAAGAAGCTTTCTTT. Encoded protein: CASTSGRLKEAFF.

V usage is TRBV27 and J usage is TRBJ1-2; TRBD1 is a possible D gene (5 bases). There are 17 residues in the CDR3. The V and J ends lost 0 bases and 2 bases respectively, with 16 bases between them. Germline V gives CDR1 MNHEY, CDR2 SMNVEV (reference sequence). CDR3 amino acids: CASSLSGRARPNYGYTF. The CDR3 DNA follows: TGTGCCAGCAGTTTATCCGGCAGGGCTCGACCAAACTATGGCTACACCTTC.

The chain joins TRBV7-2 to TRBJ2-3; TRBD2 agrees at 10 bases. V shed 3 bases and J 4 bases; nucleotides not matched to a gene: 10. From germline, CDR1 is SGHTA and CDR2 FQGNSA. The CDR3 is 17 residues long. The DNA of the CDR3 is TGTGCCAGCAGCTTCTTCCTAGCGGGAGAAGGTGCAGATACGCAGTATTTT. It translates to CASSFFLAGEGADTQYF.

The CDR3 DNA sequence: TGCGCCAGCAGCTTGGACAGGGGGAATTCACCCCTCCACTTT. Translating gives CASSLDRGNSPLHF. This rearrangement joins TRBV5-1 to TRBJ1-6; 8 positions match TRBD1. CDR1 is SGHRS, CDR2 YFSETQ, per germline. J was trimmed by 7 bases and V by 0 bases; bases with no gene match: 0. The CDR3 has 14 residues.

V gene TRBV28 combines with J gene TRBJ2-7, with a possible D match to TRBD2 (8 bases). Trimming stripped 5 bases from V and 2 bases from J, with 25 bases between. Germline assignment: CDR1 MDHEN and CDR2 SYDVKM. The CDR3 covers 18 residues. As DNA, the CDR3 is TGTGCCAGCAGTCCTCCGGCAGGGGGAAGCGGGAGAACCTACGAGCAGTACTTC. It specifies CASSPPAGGSGRTYEQYF. The full variable domain, completed using reference TRBV28 and TRBJ2-7, is DVKVTQSSRYLVKRTGEKVFLECVQDMDHENMFWYRQDPGLGLRLIYFSYDVKMKEKGDIPEGYSVSREKKERFSLILESASTNQTSMYLCASSPPAGGSGRTYEQYFGPGTRLTVT.

The rearrangement joins TRBV24-1 to TRBJ2-3; the D is unclear. This CDR3 is 13 amino acids long. Trimming stripped 6 bases from V and 9 bases from J, with 15 bases between. CDR1 is KGHDR, CDR2 SFDVKD, per germline. The DNA for the CDR3 is TGTGCCACCAGTAAAGGTAGCAGACCCACGCAGTATTTT. Amino acid sequence: CATSKGSRPTQYF.

The chain employs TRBV18 and TRBJ2-6; 9 nucleotides line up with TRBD1. The CDR3 contains 18 residues. Germline-derived CDR1 and CDR2 are KGHSH and LQKENI. V lost 3 bases and J lost 0; bases outside the gene matches: 6. CDR3 sequence: CASSPGTGRTSGANVLTF. The CDR3 nucleotides read TGTGCCAGCTCACCTGGGACAGGGCGGACCTCTGGGGCCAACGTCCTGACTTTC.

This chain joins TRBV14 and TRBJ1-1; D is possibly TRBD1 (5 bases). The CDR3 sequence is 13 residues long. Per the germline V gene, CDR1 is SGHDN and CDR2 is FVKESK. V shed 0 bases and J shed 8 bases, with 10 bases lying between them. CDR3 coding DNA: TGTGCCAGCAGCCAAGATCTCAGGACAGAAGCTTTCTTT. Amino acid sequence: CASSQDLRTEAFF.

The chain links TRBV30 to TRBJ2-7; TRBD1 matches 7 bases. Germline trimming cut 5 bases from V and 4 bases from J; bases unmatched to any gene: 2. Germline lookup yields CDR1 GTSNPN and CDR2 SVGIG (reference sequence). This CDR3 comprises 11 residues. The CDR3 loop is CAWGTVYEQYF. CDR3 DNA: TGTGCCTGGGGGACAGTATACGAGCAGTACTTC.

The chain couples TRBV11-2 to TRBJ1-1; no clear D. V was shortened by 1 base and J by 1 base, with 7 bases between the two germline ends. Germline values: CDR1 SGHAT, CDR2 FQNNGV. This CDR3 has 14 residues. CDR3 nucleotide sequence: TGTGCCAGCAGCTTAGGTTCTTCGAACACTGAAGCTTTCTTT. This codes for CASSLGSSNTEAFF.